One and the same sample provided the 20 T cell receptor beta chains below, sequenced in a study of metastatic and nonmetastatic thyroid tumors. Among the patients, none had received any treatment before thyroid surgery. TCRdb re-called the PCR reads via MiXCR. The sample carries some 30,000 clones, 3.5% to 4.5% recorded once. Sequenced sample: blood. The receptors were gathered from a female donor with papillary thyroid cancer or a benign thyroid nodule (not recorded which). Some clones in this sample may be carry-over from other donors' samples.

Note on this clone: Other DNA sequences in the sample encode the same CDR3. CDR3 amino acids: CASSELLAGGPLETQYF. CDR3 bases: TGTGCCAGCAGTGAGTTACTAGCGGGAGGTCCACTGGAGACCCAGTACTTC. V and J are TRBV6-1 and TRBJ2-5; 12 bases agree with TRBD2. Germline values: CDR1 MNHNS, CDR2 SASEGT. This CDR3 is 17 amino acids long. Trimming at V came to 3 bases and at J to 5 bases, leaving 10 bases not matched to a gene.

The rearrangement links TRBV6-1 to TRBJ1-1, with a possible D match to TRBD1 (6 bases). Germline V gene lookup returns CDR1 MNHNS and CDR2 SASEGT. The V end was cut by 6 bases, the J end by 9 bases, with 14 bases between. The CDR3 totals 12 residues. CDR3 DNA: TGTGCCAGCAGCGATTGGGGGCAGAAAGCTTTCTTT. Translation gives CASSDWGQKAFF.

The table lists this clone with many counts. The rearrangement uses TRBV5-1 and TRBJ1-6; no definite D call. Germline V gene data show CDR1 as SGHRS and CDR2 as YFSETQ. Trimming left V 0 bases short and J 6 bases short, with 4 bases between. The CDR3 has 13 residues. This CDR3 reads CASSLGFNSPLHF. The CDR3, as DNA: TGCGCCAGCAGCTTGGGATTTAATTCACCCCTCCACTTT.

This clone was detected ten times or more. CDR3 nucleotides: TGTGCCAGCAGCCAGGACCACCGGTGGACCCAGTACTTC. Translating it yields CASSQDHRWTQYF. This chain joins TRBV7-6 and TRBJ2-5; D gene uncertain. Per the germline V gene, CDR1 is SGHVS and CDR2 is FNYEAQ. The CDR3 consists of 13 residues. V was clipped by 5 bases and J by 7 bases, with 14 bases between them.

The chain combines TRBV7-2 with TRBJ2-2, with a weak D call TRBD2 (6 bases). The CDR3 runs to 14 residues. CDR1 is SGHTA and CDR2 is FQGNSA in the germline V gene. V was pared by 2 bases and J by 6 bases, with 10 bases between. The CDR3 sequence: CASSLPLASGELFF. The CDR3 region has the DNA TGTGCCAGCAGCTTACCGCTAGCGTCCGGGGAGCTGTTTTTT.

This clone appeared many times. This CDR3 is missing its conserved last phenylalanine or tryptophan, likely due to a read error. The DNA is omitted, as the CDR3 cannot be located on it reliably, and the CDR3 follows TCRdb's listing. This chain's CDR3 is CASSLGPVASH. The chain combines TRBV12-3 or TRBV12-4 with TRBJ1-2. The CDR3 adds up to 11 amino acids, both ends counted.

This chain uses TRBV6-1 with TRBJ1-6, with D tentatively TRBD1 (6 bases). V lost 3 bases and J lost 13, with 19 bases in between. CDR3 length equals 15 residues. The germline V gene has CDR1 MNHNS and CDR2 SASEGT. CDR3 residues: CASSDRGPASGPLHF. DNA for the CDR3: TGTGCCAGCAGTGACAGGGGACCCGCCTCGGGTCCCCTCCACTTT.

The chain couples TRBV6-1 to TRBJ1-3, with 8 bases that match TRBD1. Germline lookup yields CDR1 MNHNS and CDR2 SASEGT. This CDR3 spans 15 amino acids. V lost 1 base, J lost 9 bases, and 8 bases stayed unmatched. CDR3 amino acids: CASSEVQGARGTIYF. The DNA of the CDR3 is TGTGCCAGCAGTGAAGTCCAGGGGGCGCGGGGCACCATATATTTT.

Judged by abundance, this clone is medium-sized. The CDR3 sequence is CASSRREERNEQFF. The DNA for the CDR3 is TGTGCCAGCAGCCGACGGGAGGAAAGGAATGAGCAGTTCTTC. The chain links TRBV27 to TRBJ2-1, with 7 bases that match TRBD2. The trim removed 6 bases at V and 7 bases at J, leaving 9 bases unmatched. The CDR3 sequence is 14 residues long. In germline, CDR1 is MNHEY, CDR2 SMNVEV (reference sequence).

The chain recombines TRBV7-2 with TRBJ2-5, with D tentatively TRBD2 (5 bases). V gave up 2 bases and J gave up 5 bases, with 12 bases separating them. CDR3 length: 14 residues. In germline, CDR1 is SGHTA, CDR2 FQGNSA. The CDR3 loop reads CASSLYGAVETQYF. Written as DNA, the CDR3 is TGTGCCAGCAGCTTATATGGAGCGGTGGAGACCCAGTACTTC.

This clone was seen ten or more times. The rearrangement links TRBV10-2 to TRBJ2-7; a possible D gene is TRBD1 (6 bases). The CDR3 is 11 amino acids. CDR1 is WSHSY and CDR2 is SAAADI in the germline V gene. V shed 7 bases and J shed 5 bases, with 9 bases lying between them. CDR3 amino acids: CASTDSHEQYF. Written as DNA, the CDR3 is TGCGCCAGCACGGACAGCCACGAGCAGTACTTC.

There are a few counts of this clone. The gene calls are TRBV28 and TRBJ2-7; D call uncertain. The CDR3 spans 13 residues. V lost 6 bases and J lost 0, with 9 bases in between. Germline V CDR1 and CDR2: MDHEN, SYDVKM. CDR3 protein: CASRKGSSYEQYF. In DNA, the CDR3 is TGTGCCAGCAGGAAGGGCAGCTCCTACGAGCAGTACTTC.

The DNA of the CDR3 is TGTGCCAGCAGTTACTCTGGGGATAGCAATCAGCCCCAGCATTTT. It is translated as CASSYSGDSNQPQHF. The rearrangement joins TRBV6-2 or TRBV6-3 to TRBJ1-5; unclear D gene. There are 15 residues in the CDR3. CDR1 is MNHEY, CDR2 SVGEGT, per germline. V was clipped by 0 bases and J by 0 bases, with 6 bases between them.

This clone was observed many times. The gene calls are TRBV5-6 and TRBJ2-2; D remains unclear. V lost 4 bases, J lost 0 bases, and 13 bases lay in between. The CDR3 runs 16 residues. Germline V gene lookup returns CDR1 SGHDT and CDR2 YYEEEE. The CDR3 protein is CASSLTLGSNTGELFF. The CDR3 DNA reads as TGTGCCAGCAGCCTAACCCTCGGTTCGAACACCGGGGAGCTGTTTTTT.

This clone came up many times. Here the CDR3 DNA reads TGTGCCAGCAGCTTAAGGGATGCCCCCTACGAGCAGTACGTC. Amino acid sequence: CASSLRDAPYEQYV. The chain couples TRBV13 to TRBJ2-7; no reliable D call. V was pared by 2 bases and J by 2 bases, with 10 bases between. CDR3 length: 14 amino acids. Germline V gene sequence: CDR1 PRHDT, CDR2 FYEKMQ (reference sequence).

Worth noting for this clone: A junction end diverges from the germline sequence, so it may reflect a read error. The rearrangement uses TRBV9 and TRBJ2-3, with D perhaps matching TRBD2 (6 bases). CDR3 length: 15 amino acids. CDR1 and CDR2 from the germline V gene are SGDLS and YYNGEE. The CDR3 region has the DNA TGTGCCATCAGCGTAGCGGCAGGGCCAGGCGATACGCAGTATTTT. Its translation: CAISVAAGPGDTQYF.

This clone was seen more than once but under ten times. The rearrangement uses TRBV5-1 and TRBJ1-2; D gene ambiguous. This CDR3 comprises 13 residues. Germline V lookup: CDR1 SGHRS, CDR2 YFSETQ. V gave up 1 base and J gave up 1 base, with 5 bases separating them. The CDR3 bases are TGCGCCAGCAGCTTGATGGTTAACTATGGCTACACCTTC. The encoded protein is CASSLMVNYGYTF. The whole variable domain, remainder taken from reference TRBV5-1 and TRBJ1-2, is KAGVTQTPRYLIKTRGQQVTLSCSPISGHRSVSWYQQTPGQGLQFLFEYFSETQRNKGNFPGRFSGRQFSNSRSEMNVSTLELGDSALYLCASSLMVNYGYTFGSGTRLTVV.

Only a few counts were recorded for this clone. V is TRBV6-1 and J is TRBJ2-2, with 8 bases identical to TRBD1. There are 14 residues in the CDR3. After removal of 5 bases from V and 6 bases from J, the junction contained 5 bases not matched to a gene. CDR1 is MNHNS and CDR2 is SASEGT in the germline V gene. CDR3 protein: CASSRQGRAGELFF. As DNA, the CDR3 is TGTGCCAGCAGTCGACAGGGGCGGGCCGGGGAGCTGTTTTTT.

This clone was found many times. This rearrangement joins TRBV6-5 to TRBJ2-5; D is unclear. Trimming took 0 bases from V and 5 from J, leaving 7 bases between them. The CDR3 covers 13 residues. The germline V gene encodes CDR1 MNHEY and CDR2 SVGAGI. CDR3 amino acids: CASSYSIGETQYF. CDR3 sequence (DNA): TGTGCCAGCAGTTACTCGATCGGGGAGACCCAGTACTTC.

This clone came up a few times. The rearrangement uses TRBV6-1 and TRBJ1-1; TRBD1 might be the D (5 bases). The CDR3 consists of 18 residues. Germline V gene lookup returns CDR1 MNHNS and CDR2 SASEGT. Between the trimmed V and J ends, which lost 6 bases and 4 bases, there was a span of 27 bases. CDR3 sequence (DNA): TGTGCCAGCAGGCGCCCGGGGAAGGGGACGCTGGTCGGCACTGAAGCTTTCTTT. Protein sequence: CASRRPGKGTLVGTEAFF.